One and the same sample provided the 25 T cell receptor beta chains below, sequenced in a study of CD8+ T cells in alopecia areata. cDNA serving as the sequencing template came from extracted, reverse transcribed RNA. Produced via immunoSEQ multiplex PCR; TCRdb's table is partial and in-frame only. Among 150,000 to 200,000 clones listed, approximately 52% were seen once. Noted treatment: oral pan-JAK inhibitor, 5-10 mg twice daily. The sequencing used CD4+ T cells sorted from blood, collected between weeks 55 and 65, from a patient treated with tofacitinib. The receptor source for this set is a human donor with alopecia areata.

The chain recombines TRBV7-9 with TRBJ1-5; D gene ambiguous. The CDR3 has 13 residues. Trimming took off 5 bases at V and 9 bases at J, with 14 bases between the two ends. Germline CDR1 reads SEHNR; CDR2 reads FQNEAQ (reference sequence). The CDR3 region is CASSPPVGWPQHF. Here the CDR3 DNA reads TGTGCCAGCAGCCCCCCGGTGGGGTGGCCCCAGCATTTT. The entire variable domain, with the rest obtained from reference TRBV7-9 and TRBJ1-5, is as follows: DTGVSQNPRHKITKRGQNVTFRCDPISEHNRLYWYRQTLGQGPEFLTYFQNEAQLEKSRLLSDRFSAERPKGSFSTLEIQRTEQGDSAMYLCASSPPVGWPQHFGDGTRLSIL.

The CDR3 region has the DNA TGTGCCAGCAGCTTCGACAGGGGGCGTATCAATGAGCAGTTCTTC. This gives the protein CASSFDRGRINEQFF. V usage is TRBV7-2 and J usage is TRBJ2-1, with 10 nucleotides matching TRBD1. In germline, CDR1 is SGHTA, CDR2 FQGNSA. The junction had 5 bases not matched to a gene; V was cut back by 3 bases and J by 6 bases. The CDR3 is 15 amino acids.

The chain is built from TRBV28 and TRBJ2-7; no definite D call. Germline V CDR1 and CDR2: MDHEN, SYDVKM. V was shortened by 4 bases and J by 4 bases, with 5 bases between the two germline ends. The CDR3 is 11 amino acids. CDR3 residues: CASSSLYEQYF. CDR3 DNA sequence: TGTGCCAGCAGTTCCCTTTACGAGCAGTACTTC.

The rearrangement links TRBV5-1 to TRBJ2-7; weak D call: TRBD1 (5 bases). Germline-derived CDR1 and CDR2 are SGHRS and YFSETQ. V lost 4 bases to trimming and J lost 4 bases, with 9 bases between them. The CDR3 is made up of 12 amino acids. The CDR3, as DNA: TGCGCCAGCAGCCCAGGACAATACGAGCAGTACTTC. Translation gives CASSPGQYEQYF.

The sample holds a few counts of this clone. CDR3 residues: CASSLDRARIVGYTF. The CDR3 nucleotides are TGTGCCAGCAGCCTGGACAGGGCTAGGATCGTGGGCTACACCTTC. The chain couples TRBV7-9 to TRBJ1-2; TRBD1 aligns across 8 bases. The CDR3 has 15 residues. Germline V gives CDR1 SEHNR, CDR2 FQNEAQ (reference sequence). With 5 bases clipped from V and 8 bases from J, the junction kept 13 bases outside the gene matches.

The genes are TRBV6-5 and TRBJ1-1; possible D gene TRBD1, 5 bases. CDR3 length equals 15 residues. Germline V lookup: CDR1 MNHEY, CDR2 SVGAGI. V was pared by 4 bases and J by 2 bases, with 14 bases between. The CDR3 DNA sequence: TGTGCCAGCAGTTGGGGGTCGCGGACCAACACTGAAGCTTTCTTT. Protein sequence: CASSWGSRTNTEAFF.

This chain uses TRBV29-1 with TRBJ2-7; 8 positions agree with TRBD1. This CDR3 region has 15 residues. Germline CDR1 SQVTM, CDR2 ANQGSEA. V was pared by 4 bases and J by 5 bases, with 13 bases of the junction left unmatched. The CDR3 reads CSVGFGAGGGNEQYF. The CDR3 DNA sequence: TGCAGCGTTGGATTCGGAGCAGGGGGCGGAAACGAGCAGTACTTC.

The V gene is TRBV4-2, the J gene TRBJ2-3; 9 bases fit TRBD2. The V segment lost 0 bases and the J segment 11 bases; nucleotides outside the gene matches: 9. The germline V gene encodes CDR1 LGHNA and CDR2 YNFKEQ. This CDR3 contains 15 residues. CDR3 sequence reads: CASSQDKAGGHGQYF. CDR3 bases: TGTGCCAGCAGCCAAGATAAAGCGGGGGGCCATGGGCAGTATTTT.

The genes are TRBV7-9 and TRBJ2-1; the D gene is possibly TRBD1 (5 bases). The CDR3 sequence is 14 residues long. Trimming cost V 5 bases and J 3 bases, with 11 bases left between them. The germline gives CDR1 SEHNR, CDR2 FQNEAQ (reference sequence). This CDR3 is CASSLTEVYNEQFF. The CDR3 DNA is TGTGCCAGCAGCCTGACAGAAGTCTACAATGAGCAGTTCTTC.

The J gene is TRBJ1-1, the V gene TRBV20-1, with TRBD1 identical over 8 bases. CDR1 is DFQATT, CDR2 SNEGSKA, per germline (reference sequence). The CDR3 covers 11 residues. The V gene end was trimmed by 3 bases and the J gene end by 10 bases; junction bases not matched to a gene: 4. This chain's CDR3 is CSASGDRRAFF. CDR3 sequence (DNA): TGCAGTGCTAGCGGGGACAGGCGAGCTTTCTTT.

The gene calls are TRBV5-4 and TRBJ2-1, with TRBD1 matching over 9 bases. CDR1 is SGHNT, CDR2 YYREEE, per germline (reference sequence). The CDR3 is 16 residues long. Losses at the gene ends were 2 bases for V and 6 bases for J; bases not matched to a gene: 9. The CDR3 DNA follows: TGTGCCAGCAGCTTTCCCCGAAAGGACAGGGGCAATGAGCAGTTCTTC. Its protein is CASSFPRKDRGNEQFF.

The chain carries TRBV30 and TRBJ1-2; D uncertain. V dropped 3 bases and J dropped 6 bases, with 5 bases sitting between them. The CDR3 loop spans 10 amino acids. Germline V CDR1 and CDR2: GTSNPN, SVGIG (reference sequence). The CDR3 nucleotides are TGTGCCTGGAGGGCCGATGGCTACACCTTC. Translation gives CAWRADGYTF.

The rearrangement joins TRBV4-2 to TRBJ2-5, with 9 bases that match TRBD2. Germline loops: CDR1 LGHNA, CDR2 YNFKEQ. V shed 0 bases and J 5 bases; nucleotides not matched to a gene: 13. The CDR3 runs to 18 residues. The CDR3 DNA reads as TGTGCCAGCAGCCAAGATTTGGCGGGGGGGATCGGTGGGGAGACCCAGTACTTC. Its translation: CASSQDLAGGIGGETQYF.

On this clone: Germline is not matched at one junction end, which may reflect a read error. The V and J genes are TRBV29-1 and TRBJ2-1, with TRBD2 as a possible D gene (7 bases). Per germline, CDR1 SQVTM and CDR2 ANQGSEA. CDR3 size: 17 residues. CDR3 nucleotide sequence: TGCAGCGCTACGGGAGGACAGTTTGAGGGTTCCAGCAATAAGCAGTTCTTC. This gives the protein CSATGGQFEGSSNKQFF.

This chain joins TRBV6-5 and TRBJ1-2; TRBD1 is a possible D gene (5 bases). The germline V and J ends were trimmed by 6 bases and 3 bases, with 11 bases remaining between them. CDR1 is MNHEY and CDR2 is SVGAGI in the germline V gene. There are 13 residues in the CDR3. The chain's CDR3 is CASSDGTYYGYTF. Written as DNA, the CDR3 is TGTGCCAGCAGCGACGGGACCTACTATGGCTACACCTTC.

The V call is TRBV29-1, the J call TRBJ2-3; D gene ambiguous. Trimming removed 3 bases at V and 5 bases at J, with 6 bases between. CDR1 is SQVTM, CDR2 ANQGSEA, per germline. The CDR3 totals 11 residues. As DNA, the CDR3 is TGCAGCGTTGACTTTGGAGATACGCAGTATTTT. Protein sequence: CSVDFGDTQYF.

V and J are TRBV4-1 and TRBJ1-1, with 11 bases matching TRBD1. Germline assignment: CDR1 MGHRA and CDR2 YSYEKL. V lost 5 bases and J lost 5; bases outside the gene matches: 7. There are 15 residues in the CDR3. CDR3 amino acids: CASSKGDRGLTEAFF. The CDR3 DNA reads TGCGCCAGCAGCAAAGGGGACAGGGGGTTGACTGAAGCTTTCTTT.

The V call is TRBV7-9, the J call TRBJ2-5, with TRBD2 as a possible D gene (6 bases). CDR1 and CDR2 (germline): SEHNR, FQNEAQ (reference sequence). The CDR3 is 14 amino acids. V lost 5 bases and J 5 bases, leaving 15 bases between the germline ends. The CDR3: CASSAPTRAETQYF. DNA for the CDR3: TGTGCCAGCAGCGCACCGACTAGGGCTGAGACCCAGTACTTC.

The chain recombines TRBV6-5 with TRBJ1-6; D call uncertain. The germline gives CDR1 MNHEY, CDR2 SVGAGI. The CDR3 contains 15 residues. The germline V and J ends were trimmed by 5 bases and 0 bases, with 8 bases remaining between them. The CDR3 nucleotides are TGTGCCAGCAGTCTAATCAGCTCCTATAATTCACCCCTCCACTTT. Translating it yields CASSLISSYNSPLHF.

The chain employs TRBV6-6 and TRBJ2-7; D could derive from TRBD1 or TRBD2 (5 bases each). The ends were cut back, 2 bases at V and 2 bases at J, with 7 bases in the middle. Germline V gene lookup returns CDR1 MNHNY and CDR2 SVGAGI (reference sequence). This CDR3 contains 13 residues. The CDR3 DNA follows: TGTGCCAGCAGTTACGGGGGAACCTACGAGCAGTACTTC. Encoded protein: CASSYGGTYEQYF.

The rearrangement uses TRBV9 and TRBJ2-3, with 10 positions matching TRBD1. Germline CDR1 is SGDLS and CDR2 is YYNGEE. This CDR3 has 16 amino acids. J was trimmed by 3 bases and V by 3 bases; bases with no gene match: 7. This chain's CDR3 is CASSARQGARTDTQYF. CDR3 DNA sequence: TGTGCCAGCAGCGCCCGACAGGGGGCGAGGACAGATACGCAGTATTTT. The variable domain in full, completed from reference TRBV9 and TRBJ2-3, reads DSGVTQTPKHLITATGQRVTLRCSPRSGDLSVYWYQQSLDQGLQFLIQYYNGEERAKGNILERFSAQQFPDLHSELNLSSLELGDSALYFCASSARQGARTDTQYFGPGTRLTVL.

This clone was recorded only once. The chain uses TRBV6-1 and TRBJ2-3, with 8 bases that match TRBD1. Trimming removed 4 bases from V and 1 base from J; junction bases left unmatched: 7. The length of the CDR3 is 16 residues. Germline CDR1 and CDR2: MNHNS and SASEGT. This CDR3 reads CASSAETGVGTDTQYF. In DNA, the CDR3 is TGTGCCAGCAGTGCAGAGACAGGGGTCGGCACAGATACGCAGTATTTT.

This chain links TRBV30 with TRBJ2-1; D is possibly TRBD1 or TRBD2 (5 bases each). Deletions cut 6 bases from V and 6 bases from J, with 12 bases between. CDR3 length: 12 residues. Germline assignment: CDR1 GTSNPN and CDR2 SVGIG (reference sequence). The CDR3 DNA follows: TGTGCCTGCCACGGGGCTGGCAATGAGCAGTTCTTC. Its translation: CACHGAGNEQFF. The entire variable domain, with the rest obtained from reference TRBV30 and TRBJ2-1, is as follows: SQTIHQWPATLVQPVGSPLSLECTVEGTSNPNLYWYRQAAGRGLQLLFYSVGIGQISSEVPQNLSASRPQDRQFILSSKKLLLSDSGFYLCACHGAGNEQFFGPGTRLTVL.

This chain connects TRBV6-1 to TRBJ1-5; 7 bases map to TRBD1. V lost 5 bases, J lost 3 bases, and 7 bases stayed unmatched. The CDR3 contains 15 residues. CDR1 and CDR2 (germline): MNHNS, SASEGT. The CDR3 protein is CASSRATGTNQPQHF. The CDR3 DNA reads TGTGCCAGCAGTAGGGCGACAGGGACCAATCAGCCCCAGCATTTT.

The chain recombines TRBV29-1 with TRBJ2-3; unclear D gene. The CDR3 sequence is 12 residues long. Trimming removed 7 bases at V and 6 bases at J, with 14 bases between. Per the germline V gene, CDR1 is SQVTM and CDR2 is ANQGSEA. Here the CDR3 DNA reads TGCAGCGCCGTGCGGAGTGGTGATACGCAGTATTTT. Its translation is CSAVRSGDTQYF.